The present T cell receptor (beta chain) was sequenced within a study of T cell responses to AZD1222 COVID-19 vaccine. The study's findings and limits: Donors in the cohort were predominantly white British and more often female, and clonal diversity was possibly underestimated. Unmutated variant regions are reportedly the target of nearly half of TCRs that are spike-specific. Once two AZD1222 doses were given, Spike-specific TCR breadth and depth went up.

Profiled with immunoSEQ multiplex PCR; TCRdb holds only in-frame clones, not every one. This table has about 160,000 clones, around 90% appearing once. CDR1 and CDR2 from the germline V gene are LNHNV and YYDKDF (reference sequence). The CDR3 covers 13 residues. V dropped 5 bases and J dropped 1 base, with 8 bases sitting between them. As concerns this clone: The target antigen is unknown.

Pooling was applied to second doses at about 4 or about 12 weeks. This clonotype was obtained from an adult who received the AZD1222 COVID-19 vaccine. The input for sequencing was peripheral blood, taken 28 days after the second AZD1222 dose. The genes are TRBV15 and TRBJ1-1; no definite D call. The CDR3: CATSVEPNTEAFF. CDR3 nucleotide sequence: TGTGCCACCAGCGTCGAGCCGAACACTGAAGCTTTCTTT.